This T cell receptor (beta chain) was captured in a study of blood T cell repertoires in COVID-19. Generated by immunoSEQ multiplex PCR, the TCRdb table keeps only in-frame clones and is missing some. The sample has some 150,000 clones, 75% to 90% seen once. Sequencing was performed on peripheral blood. This clonotype was obtained from a woman in her thirties or forties with acute or convalescent COVID-19.

The CDR3 loop is CASSDITGPTYEQFF. CDR3 bases: TGTGCCAGCAGTGATATAACAGGGCCTACGTATGAGCAGTTCTTC. This sequence joins TRBV25-1 and TRBJ2-1, with TRBD1 as a possible D gene (6 bases). The V end lost 3 bases, the J end lost 8 bases, and 17 bases lay between the germline ends. The CDR3 is 15 residues long. CDR1 is MGHDK, CDR2 SYGVNS, per germline.